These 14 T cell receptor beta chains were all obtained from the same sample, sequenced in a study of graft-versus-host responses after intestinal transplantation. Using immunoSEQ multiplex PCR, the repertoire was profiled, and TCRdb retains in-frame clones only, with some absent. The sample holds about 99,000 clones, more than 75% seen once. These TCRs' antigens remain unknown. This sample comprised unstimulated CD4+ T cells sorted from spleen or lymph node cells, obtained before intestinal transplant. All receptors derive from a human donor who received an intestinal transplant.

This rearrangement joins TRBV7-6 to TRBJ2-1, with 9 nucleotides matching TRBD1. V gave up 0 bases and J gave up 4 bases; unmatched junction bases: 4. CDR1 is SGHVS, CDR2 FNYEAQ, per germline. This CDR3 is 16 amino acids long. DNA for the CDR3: TGTGCCAGCAGCTTAGCGGGGGGGACAGGGTACAATGAGCAGTTCTTC. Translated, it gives CASSLAGGTGYNEQFF.

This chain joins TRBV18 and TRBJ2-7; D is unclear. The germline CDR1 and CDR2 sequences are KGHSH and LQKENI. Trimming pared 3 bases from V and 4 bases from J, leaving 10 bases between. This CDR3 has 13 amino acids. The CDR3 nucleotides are TGTGCCAGCTCACCGGGAATGTTTTACGAGCAGTACTTC. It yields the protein CASSPGMFYEQYF.

CDR3 in amino acids: CASSQEVYTEAFF. Here the CDR3 DNA reads TGCGCCAGCAGCCAAGAGGTTTATACTGAAGCTTTCTTT. The gene calls are TRBV4-1 and TRBJ1-1; D is unresolved. Trimming took 0 bases from V and 5 from J, leaving 7 bases between them. Germline V gene sequence: CDR1 MGHRA, CDR2 YSYEKL. The CDR3 contains 13 residues.

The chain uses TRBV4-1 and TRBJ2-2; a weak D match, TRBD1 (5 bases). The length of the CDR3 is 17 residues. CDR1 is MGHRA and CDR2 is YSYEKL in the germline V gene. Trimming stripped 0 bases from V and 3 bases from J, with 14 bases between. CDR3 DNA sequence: TGCGCCAGCAGCCAAGATTGGGCAGGGCTAGACACCGGGGAGCTGTTTTTT. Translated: CASSQDWAGLDTGELFF.

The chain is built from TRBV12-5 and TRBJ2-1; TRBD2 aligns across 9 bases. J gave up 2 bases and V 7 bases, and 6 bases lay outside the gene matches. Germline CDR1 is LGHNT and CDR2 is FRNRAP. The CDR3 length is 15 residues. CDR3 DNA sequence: TGTGCTAGTGCCCATAGCGGGAGTACCTACAATGAGCAGTTCTTC. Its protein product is CASAHSGSTYNEQFF.

This chain's CDR3 is CASAGRSSYNSPLHF. CDR3 nucleotides: TGTGCCAGCGCCGGCAGGAGCTCCTATAATTCACCCCTCCACTTT. J is TRBJ1-6 and V is TRBV2; D gene uncertain. V lost 8 bases and J 0 bases, leaving 11 bases between the germline ends. The germline V gene has CDR1 SNHLY and CDR2 FYNNEI. The CDR3 extends over 15 amino acids.

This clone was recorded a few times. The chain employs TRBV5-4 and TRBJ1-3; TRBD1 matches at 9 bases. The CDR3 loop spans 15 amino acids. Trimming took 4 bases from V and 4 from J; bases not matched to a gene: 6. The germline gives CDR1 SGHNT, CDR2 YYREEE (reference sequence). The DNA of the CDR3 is TGTGCCAGCAGCCACCGGACAGGGGTCGGAAACACCATATATTTT. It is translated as CASSHRTGVGNTIYF.

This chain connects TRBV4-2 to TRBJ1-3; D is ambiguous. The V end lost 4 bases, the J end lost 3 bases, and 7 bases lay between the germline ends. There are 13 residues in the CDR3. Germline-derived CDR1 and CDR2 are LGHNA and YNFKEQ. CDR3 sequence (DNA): TGTGCCAGCAGCCCGGGCGGTGGAAACACCATATATTTT. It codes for CASSPGGGNTIYF.

This chain's CDR3 is CASSLPGGDVNEQFF. The CDR3 bases are TGTGCCAGCAGCTTACCCGGCGGGGATGTGAATGAGCAGTTCTTC. The rearrangement uses TRBV5-6 and TRBJ2-1; TRBD2 might be the D (6 bases). The CDR3 is 15 residues long. Trimming took 2 bases from V and 7 from J, leaving 16 bases between them. Germline CDR1 is SGHDT and CDR2 is YYEEEE.

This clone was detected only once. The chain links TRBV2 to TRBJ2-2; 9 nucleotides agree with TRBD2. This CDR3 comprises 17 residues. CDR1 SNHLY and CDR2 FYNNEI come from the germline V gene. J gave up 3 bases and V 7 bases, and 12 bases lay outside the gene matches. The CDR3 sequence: CASNKERRGGYTGELFF. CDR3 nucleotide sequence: TGTGCCAGCAACAAAGAGAGGCGGGGGGGTTACACCGGGGAGCTGTTTTTT.

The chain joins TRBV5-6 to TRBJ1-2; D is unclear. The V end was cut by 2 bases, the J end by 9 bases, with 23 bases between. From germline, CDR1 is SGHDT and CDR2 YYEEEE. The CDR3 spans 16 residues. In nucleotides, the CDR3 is TGTGCCAGCAGCTTCCCTCTGGGCCGAATAATCGGGAGCTACACCTTC. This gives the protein CASSFPLGRIIGSYTF.

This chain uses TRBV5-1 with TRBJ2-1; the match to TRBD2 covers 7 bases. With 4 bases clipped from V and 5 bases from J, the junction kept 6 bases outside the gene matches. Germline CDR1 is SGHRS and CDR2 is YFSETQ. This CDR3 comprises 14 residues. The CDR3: CASSPGGRDNEQFF. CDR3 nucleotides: TGCGCCAGCAGCCCCGGCGGGAGAGACAATGAGCAGTTCTTC.

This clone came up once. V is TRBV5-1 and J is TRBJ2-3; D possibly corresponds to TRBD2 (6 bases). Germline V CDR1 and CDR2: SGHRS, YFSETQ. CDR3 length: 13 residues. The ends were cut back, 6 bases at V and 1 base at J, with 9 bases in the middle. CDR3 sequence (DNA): TGCGCCAGCACCCCTAGCGGCACAGATACGCAGTATTTT. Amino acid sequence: CASTPSGTDTQYF.

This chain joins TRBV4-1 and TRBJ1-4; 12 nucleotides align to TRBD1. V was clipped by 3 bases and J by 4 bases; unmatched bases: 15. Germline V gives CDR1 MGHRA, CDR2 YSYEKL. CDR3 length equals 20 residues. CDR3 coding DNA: TGCGCCAGCAGCCACACCGGGACAGGGGGCTATCGATCTCGTAATGAAAAACTGTTTTTT. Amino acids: CASSHTGTGGYRSRNEKLFF.